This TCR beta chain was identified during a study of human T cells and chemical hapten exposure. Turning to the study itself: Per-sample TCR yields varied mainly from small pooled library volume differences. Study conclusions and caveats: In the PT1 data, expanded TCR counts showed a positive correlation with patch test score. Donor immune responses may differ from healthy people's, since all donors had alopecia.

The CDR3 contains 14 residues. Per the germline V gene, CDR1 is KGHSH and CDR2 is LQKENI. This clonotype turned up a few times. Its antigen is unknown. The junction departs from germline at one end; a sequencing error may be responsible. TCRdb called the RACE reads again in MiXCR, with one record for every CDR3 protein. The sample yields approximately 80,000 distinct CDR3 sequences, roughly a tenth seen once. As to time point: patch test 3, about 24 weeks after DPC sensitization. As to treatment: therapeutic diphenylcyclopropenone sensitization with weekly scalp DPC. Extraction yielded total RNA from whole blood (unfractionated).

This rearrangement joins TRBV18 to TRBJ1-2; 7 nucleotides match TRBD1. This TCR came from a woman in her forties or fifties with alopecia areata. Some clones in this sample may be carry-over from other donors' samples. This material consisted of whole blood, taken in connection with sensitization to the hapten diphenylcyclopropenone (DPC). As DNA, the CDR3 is TGTGCCACCTCACGCAAGGGGGCAATCGATGGCTACACCTTC. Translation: CATSRKGAIDGYTF.